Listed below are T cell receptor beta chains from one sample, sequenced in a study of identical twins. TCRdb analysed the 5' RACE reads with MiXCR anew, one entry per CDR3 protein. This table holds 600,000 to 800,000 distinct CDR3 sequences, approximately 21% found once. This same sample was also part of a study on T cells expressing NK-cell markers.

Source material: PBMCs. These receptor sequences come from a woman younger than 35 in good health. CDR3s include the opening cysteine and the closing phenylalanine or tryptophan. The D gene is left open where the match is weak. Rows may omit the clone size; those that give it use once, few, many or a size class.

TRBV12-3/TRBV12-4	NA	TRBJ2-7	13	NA	TGTGCCAGCAGTGGACCCGGGGTCTACGAGCAGTACTTC	CASSGPGVYEQYF
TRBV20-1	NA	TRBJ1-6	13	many	TGCAGTGCTTTAGGCCCATCAAATTCACCCCTCCACTTT	CSALGPSNSPLHF
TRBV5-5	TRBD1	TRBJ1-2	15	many	TGTGCCAGCAGCTTCGGGTCGACAGGGGTCTATGGCTACACCTTC	CASSFGSTGVYGYTF
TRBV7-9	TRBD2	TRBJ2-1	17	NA	TGTGCCAGCAAGGGCCCCAGGACTAGCCCGGCGGATTATGAGCAGTTCTTC	CASKGPRTSPADYEQFF
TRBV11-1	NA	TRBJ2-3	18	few	TGTGCCAGCAGCCCCCCCCCCAGTTTGGTGGGTAGCACAGATACGCAGTATTTT	CASSPPPSLVGSTDTQYF
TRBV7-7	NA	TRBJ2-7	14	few	TGTGCTAGCAGCCAGTCCAGGGCGTCCTACGAGCAGTACTTC	CASSQSRASYEQYF
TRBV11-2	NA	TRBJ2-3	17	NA	TGTGCCAGCAGCTTATATCCAGCGGGCTCTAACACAGATACGCAGTATTTT	CASSLYPAGSNTDTQYF
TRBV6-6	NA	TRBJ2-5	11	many	TGTGCCAGCAGTTACTCAGAGACCCAGTACTTC	CASSYSETQYF
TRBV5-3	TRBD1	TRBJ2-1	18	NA	TGTGCCAGAAGCTTGGGACAATGGGACAGAGAGACGGTTGCTGAGCAGTTCTTC	CARSLGQWDRETVAEQFF
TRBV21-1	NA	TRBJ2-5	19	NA	TGTGCCAGCTCTCCATGGACCTTCATACCGGTGGGGGGCCGGGAGACCCAGTACTTC	CASSPWTFIPVGGRETQYF
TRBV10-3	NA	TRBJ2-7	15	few	TGTGCCATCAGTGAGTCGACTCGTGGACCCTACGAGCAGTACTTC	CAISESTRGPYEQYF
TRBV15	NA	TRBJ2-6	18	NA	TGTGCCACCAGCAGAGGGGAGCTCCTAGGCATTGGGGCCAACGTCCTGACTTTC	CATSRGELLGIGANVLTF
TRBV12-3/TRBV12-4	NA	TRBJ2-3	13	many	TGTGCCAGCAGTTTACGGAGCACAGATACGCAGTATTTT	CASSLRSTDTQYF
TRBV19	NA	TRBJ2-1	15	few	TGTGCCAGTAGTATATCGGCGAGCTCCTACAATGAGCAGTTCTTC	CASSISASSYNEQFF
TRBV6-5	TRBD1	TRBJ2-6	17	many	TGTGCCAGCAGTTACAGGCCAGGGGGAAGTGGGGCCAACGTCCTGACTTTC	CASSYRPGGSGANVLTF
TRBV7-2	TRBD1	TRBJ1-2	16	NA	TGTGCCAGCAGCGGCCACAGGGGGGGAGCTAACTATGGCTACACCTTC	CASSGHRGGANYGYTF
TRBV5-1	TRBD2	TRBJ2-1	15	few	TGCGCCAGCAGCCCGGGGGGTAGGCTAGACGGTGAGCAGTTCTTC	CASSPGGRLDGEQFF
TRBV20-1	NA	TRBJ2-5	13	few	TGCAGTGCTCTTCTAGGCCCCCAAGAGACCCAGTACTTC	CSALLGPQETQYF